Presented here are 2 T cell receptor beta chains from one specimen sequenced in a study of T cell responses to AZD1222 COVID-19 vaccine (dated by TCRdb to 2020 to 2022). This specimen's time point label, per the study, means: about 28 days (+/-7) after the second vaccine dose. Libraries came from the immunoSEQ multiplex PCR assay. The source is immuneACCESS, and TCRdb retained only in-frame sequences with V and J called. Part of the clones is not carried over; for the studies checked, unresolved V genes explain less than half of this, and the remainder is unexplained. This sample comprises fewer than 110,000 clones, 70% to 90% of them detected only once. About 9.4% of the sample lies in the top ten. The sample here was peripheral blood, taken 28 days after the second AZD1222 dose. The receptor set was obtained from an adult who received the AZD1222 COVID-19 vaccine.

The chain has TRBV21-1 and TRBJ2-7; the table's D call of TRBD1 was not tested on the DNA. TRBV21-1 is assigned pseudogene status. The CDR3 is 17 amino acids. In nucleotides, the CDR3 is TGTGCCAGCAGCAAAGGGGCCGGGACAGTCCCTTCCTACGAGCAGTACTTC. Translation gives CASSKGAGTVPSYEQYF.

The chain joins TRBV19 to TRBJ2-5, with 15 bases that match TRBD2. This CDR3 spans 17 amino acids. Looked up from germline, CDR1 is LNHDA and CDR2 is SQIVND (reference sequence). Losses at the gene ends were 5 bases for V and 7 bases for J; bases not matched to a gene: 11. This chain's CDR3 is CASSPSWTSGGGGTQYF. CDR3 nucleotides: TGTGCCAGTAGTCCGAGCTGGACTAGCGGGGGGGGCGGGACCCAGTACTTC.